The 18 T cell receptor beta chains given below trace back to one sample, sequenced in a study of blood T cell repertoires in COVID-19. The assay was immunoSEQ multiplex PCR, and TCRdb's table has in-frame clones only and misses some. The table includes approximately 72,000 clones, approximately 85% detected once. The sequenced material came from peripheral blood. Receptor source: a woman over 75 with active or convalescent COVID-19.

V is TRBV5-1 and J is TRBJ1-4; TRBD1 agrees at 7 bases. The CDR3 consists of 14 residues. Per germline, CDR1 SGHRS and CDR2 YFSETQ. Unmatched junction bases numbered 4, after V lost 4 bases and J lost 4 bases. CDR3 nucleotides: TGCGCCAGCAGCGCAGGGGGAGATAATGAAAAACTGTTTTTT. As protein: CASSAGGDNEKLFF. The full variable domain, rest sourced from reference TRBV5-1 and TRBJ1-4, is KAGVTQTPRYLIKTRGQQVTLSCSPISGHRSVSWYQQTPGQGLQFLFEYFSETQRNKGNFPGRFSGRQFSNSRSEMNVSTLELGDSALYLCASSAGGDNEKLFFGSGTQLSVL.

DNA for the CDR3: TGTGCCAGCACAGCGGGGGGGGACTACAATGAGCAGTTCTTC. Amino acid sequence: CASTAGGDYNEQFF. The V call is TRBV7-9, the J call TRBJ2-1; TRBD2 matches at 10 bases. The CDR3 has 14 amino acids. V lost 7 bases to trimming and J lost 3 bases; unmatched junction nucleotides: 3. CDR1 is SEHNR, CDR2 FQNEAQ, per germline (reference sequence).

CDR3 protein: CSARPTGAEFF. The CDR3 nucleotides read TGCAGTGCTAGGCCGACAGGCGCAGAGTTCTTC. This chain links TRBV20-1 with TRBJ2-1; weak D call: TRBD1 (6 bases). The CDR3 extends over 11 amino acids. The germline gives CDR1 DFQATT, CDR2 SNEGSKA (reference sequence). V lost 3 bases and J lost 14, with 14 bases in between.

This clone was observed a handful of times. The chain has TRBV4-2 and TRBJ2-3; TRBD2 matches 10 bases. V shed 4 bases and J 4 bases; nucleotides not matched to a gene: 5. The CDR3 has 15 residues. Germline assignment: CDR1 LGHNA and CDR2 YNFKEQ. The CDR3 region is CASSRSSGGADTQYF. The CDR3 DNA reads as TGTGCCAGCAGCCGATCTAGCGGGGGAGCAGATACGCAGTATTTT.

The chain links TRBV28 to TRBJ2-2; 7 bases are shared with TRBD1. Germline assignment: CDR1 MDHEN and CDR2 SYDVKM. V was pared by 5 bases and J by 3 bases, with 12 bases of the junction left unmatched. The CDR3 totals 17 residues. Written as DNA, the CDR3 is TGTGCCAGCAGTACACTTAAGGGACAGCGTTACACCGGGGAGCTGTTTTTT. It yields the protein CASSTLKGQRYTGELFF.

The rearrangement uses TRBV3-1 (or the pseudogene TRBV3-2) and TRBJ2-5; the match to TRBD2 covers 15 bases. The CDR3 loop spans 16 amino acids. Germline CDR1 reads LGHDT; CDR2 reads YNNKEL (reference sequence). The ends lost 6 bases at V and 2 bases at J; junction bases unmatched: 4. CDR3 bases: TGTGCCAGCAGTTTGGGACTAGCGGGGGGACAAGAGACCCAGTACTTC. Its protein product is CASSLGLAGGQETQYF.

CDR3 loop: CASSLGGPNSPLHF. DNA for the CDR3: TGTGCCAGCAGTTTAGGCGGGCCAAATTCACCCCTCCACTTT. The V and J genes are TRBV28 and TRBJ1-6; D is unclear. Between the trimmed V and J ends, which lost 2 bases and 7 bases, there was a span of 9 bases. The CDR3 contains 14 residues. Germline CDR1 and CDR2: MDHEN and SYDVKM.

This clone has only one observation. The rearrangement uses TRBV6-6 and TRBJ2-3; D call uncertain. Per germline, CDR1 MNHNY and CDR2 SVGAGI (reference sequence). V lost 2 bases, J lost 2 bases, and 8 bases lay in between. The CDR3 spans 14 residues. The CDR3 region is CASSYEAYTDTQYF. The CDR3 DNA reads as TGTGCCAGCAGTTACGAGGCTTACACAGATACGCAGTATTTT.

The CDR3 region has the DNA TGTGCCAGTAGTCGCACTAGCGGGGGGGTAATGGATACGCAGTATTTT. Translating gives CASSRTSGGVMDTQYF. The gene calls are TRBV19 and TRBJ2-3, with 13 bases identical to TRBD2. This CDR3 comprises 16 residues. Germline CDR1 is LNHDA and CDR2 is SQIVND (reference sequence). With 5 bases clipped from V and 6 bases from J, the junction kept 8 bases outside the gene matches.

This clone was seen a few times. V gene TRBV6-2 or TRBV6-3 combines with J gene TRBJ1-5; the D gene is possibly TRBD1 (6 bases). The germline V gene has CDR1 MNHEY and CDR2 SVGEGT. V was trimmed by 5 bases and J by 7 bases, leaving 18 bases between them. This CDR3 contains 15 residues. The CDR3 region has the DNA TGTGCCAGCAGTCAAAACCTTGGACAGATACAGCCCCAGCATTTT. Protein product: CASSQNLGQIQPQHF.

This clone occurred once. The chain employs TRBV11-3 and TRBJ2-7; possible D gene TRBD1, 5 bases. V was cut by 6 bases and J by 6 bases, with 15 bases left in between. The CDR3 extends over 13 amino acids. CDR1 and CDR2 from the germline V gene are SGHNT and YENEEA. CDR3 bases: TGTGCCAGCAGTCCCAGGGATGGGCGCGAGCAGTACTTC. This codes for CASSPRDGREQYF.

This clone was picked up a small number of times. The rearrangement links TRBV3-1 (or the pseudogene TRBV3-2) to TRBJ1-5, with 7 positions matching TRBD1. CDR3 length: 16 residues. The germline gives CDR1 LGHDT, CDR2 YNNKEL (reference sequence). The V and J ends lost 3 bases and 2 bases, in that order; junction bases with no gene match: 7. CDR3 residues: CASSHSRGTGNQPQHF. CDR3 in DNA: TGTGCCAGCAGCCATAGCAGAGGGACAGGCAATCAGCCCCAGCATTTT.

The rearrangement uses TRBV5-1 and TRBJ2-1, with D tentatively TRBD1 (6 bases). Germline-derived CDR1 and CDR2 are SGHRS and YFSETQ. There are 15 residues in the CDR3. The V and J ends lost 0 bases and 8 bases respectively, with 15 bases between them. CDR3 coding DNA: TGCGCCAGCAGCTTGGCTACAGGGAAGAGCGATGAGCAGTTCTTC. Protein product: CASSLATGKSDEQFF.

This clone showed up just once. The chain combines TRBV4-2 with TRBJ1-2, with no clear D. Per germline, CDR1 LGHNA and CDR2 YNFKEQ. The length of the CDR3 is 15 residues. V lost 1 base, J lost 0 bases, and 9 bases lay in between. The CDR3 nucleotides are TGTGCCAGCAGCCAAGTAACAGAAGCTAACTATGGCTACACCTTC. Translation: CASSQVTEANYGYTF.

This clone showed up just a few times. V and J are TRBV12-3 or TRBV12-4 and TRBJ1-6; tentative D call: TRBD1 (6 bases). V gave up 5 bases and J gave up 7 bases, with 9 bases separating them. The CDR3 is made up of 13 amino acids. DNA of the CDR3: TGTGCCAGCAGTACAGGGTTCAATTCACCCCTCCACTTT. Encoded protein: CASSTGFNSPLHF.

V usage is TRBV6-4 and J usage is TRBJ2-3; D possibly corresponds to TRBD1 (5 bases). Per germline, CDR1 MRHNA and CDR2 SNTAGT. The V end was cut by 4 bases, the J end by 7 bases, with 15 bases between. The CDR3 is 14 amino acids. The CDR3 DNA sequence: TGTGCCAGCAGTGTAACAGGAACCAACTATACGCAGTATTTT. Translated: CASSVTGTNYTQYF.

V and J are TRBV9 and TRBJ1-1; 10 positions agree with TRBD1. Germline assignment: CDR1 SGDLS and CDR2 YYNGEE. V lost 3 bases and J lost 2; bases outside the gene matches: 10. This CDR3 has 17 amino acids. CDR3 protein: CASSEGGQGKGNTEAFF. The CDR3 DNA sequence: TGTGCCAGCAGCGAGGGGGGACAGGGGAAGGGAAACACTGAAGCTTTCTTT.

The chain uses TRBV19 and TRBJ1-2; TRBD1 matches 7 bases. Germline V lookup: CDR1 LNHDA, CDR2 SQIVND (reference sequence). CDR3 size: 13 residues. V lost 6 bases to trimming and J lost 4 bases; unmatched junction nucleotides: 5. CDR3: CASSETGIYGYTF. CDR3 nucleotides: TGTGCCAGTAGCGAGACAGGGATCTATGGCTACACCTTC.